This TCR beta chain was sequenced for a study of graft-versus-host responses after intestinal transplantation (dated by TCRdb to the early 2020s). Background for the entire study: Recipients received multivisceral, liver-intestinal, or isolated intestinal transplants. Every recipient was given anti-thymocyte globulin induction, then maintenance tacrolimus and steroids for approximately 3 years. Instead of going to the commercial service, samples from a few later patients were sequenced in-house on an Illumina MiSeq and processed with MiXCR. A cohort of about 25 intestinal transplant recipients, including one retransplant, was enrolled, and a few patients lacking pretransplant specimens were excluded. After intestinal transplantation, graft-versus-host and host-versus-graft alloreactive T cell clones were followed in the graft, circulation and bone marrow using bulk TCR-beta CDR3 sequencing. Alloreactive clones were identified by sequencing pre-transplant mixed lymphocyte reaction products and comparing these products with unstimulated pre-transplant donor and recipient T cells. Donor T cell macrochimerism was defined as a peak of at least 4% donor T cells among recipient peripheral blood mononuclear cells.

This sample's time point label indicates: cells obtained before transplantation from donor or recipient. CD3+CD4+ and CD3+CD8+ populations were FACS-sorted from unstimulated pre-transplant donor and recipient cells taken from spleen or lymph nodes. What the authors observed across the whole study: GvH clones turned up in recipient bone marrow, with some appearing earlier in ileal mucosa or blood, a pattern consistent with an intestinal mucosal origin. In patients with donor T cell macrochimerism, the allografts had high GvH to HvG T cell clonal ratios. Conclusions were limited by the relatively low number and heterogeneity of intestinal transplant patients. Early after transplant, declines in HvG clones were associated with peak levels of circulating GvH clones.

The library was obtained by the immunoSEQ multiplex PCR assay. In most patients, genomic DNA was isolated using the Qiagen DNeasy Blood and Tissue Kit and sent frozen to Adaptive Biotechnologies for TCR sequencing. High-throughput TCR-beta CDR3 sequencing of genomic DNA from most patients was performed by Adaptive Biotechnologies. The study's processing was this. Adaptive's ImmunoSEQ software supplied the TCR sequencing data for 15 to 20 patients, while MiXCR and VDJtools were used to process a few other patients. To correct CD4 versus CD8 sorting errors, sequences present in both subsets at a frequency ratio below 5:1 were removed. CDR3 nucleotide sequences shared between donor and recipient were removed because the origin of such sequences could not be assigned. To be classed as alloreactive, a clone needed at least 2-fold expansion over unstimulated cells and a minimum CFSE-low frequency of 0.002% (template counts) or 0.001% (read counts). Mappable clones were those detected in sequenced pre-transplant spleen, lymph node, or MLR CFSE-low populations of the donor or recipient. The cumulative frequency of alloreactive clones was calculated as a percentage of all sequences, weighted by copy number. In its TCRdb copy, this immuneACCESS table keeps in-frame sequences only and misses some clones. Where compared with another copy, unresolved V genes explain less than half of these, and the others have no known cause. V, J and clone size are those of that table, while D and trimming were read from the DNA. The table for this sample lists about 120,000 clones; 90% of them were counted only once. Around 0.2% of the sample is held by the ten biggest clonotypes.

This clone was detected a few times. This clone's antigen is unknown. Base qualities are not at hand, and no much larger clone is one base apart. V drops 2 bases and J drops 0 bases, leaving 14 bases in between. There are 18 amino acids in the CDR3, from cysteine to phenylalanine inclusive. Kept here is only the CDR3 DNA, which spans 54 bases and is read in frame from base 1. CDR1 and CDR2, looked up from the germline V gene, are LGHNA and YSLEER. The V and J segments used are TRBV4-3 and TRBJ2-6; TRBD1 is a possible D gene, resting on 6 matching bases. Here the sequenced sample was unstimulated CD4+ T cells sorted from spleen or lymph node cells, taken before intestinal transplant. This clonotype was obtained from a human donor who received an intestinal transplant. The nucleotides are TGCGCCAGCAGCCAAAGATTGACAGGTGCCTCTGGGGCCAACGTCCTGACTTTC. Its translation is CASSQRLTGASGANVLTF.